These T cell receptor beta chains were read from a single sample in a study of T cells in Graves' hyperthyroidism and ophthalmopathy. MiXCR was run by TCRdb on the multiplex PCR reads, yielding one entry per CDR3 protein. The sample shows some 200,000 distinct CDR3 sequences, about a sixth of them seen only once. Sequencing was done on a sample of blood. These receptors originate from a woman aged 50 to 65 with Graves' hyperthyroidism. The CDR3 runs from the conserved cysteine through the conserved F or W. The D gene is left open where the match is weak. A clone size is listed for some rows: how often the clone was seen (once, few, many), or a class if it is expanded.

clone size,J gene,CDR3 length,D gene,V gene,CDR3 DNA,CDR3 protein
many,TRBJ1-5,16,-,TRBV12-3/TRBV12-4,TGTGCCAGCAGTTTTTCGAGTACACTGGGCAATCAGCCCCAGCATTTT,CASSFSSTLGNQPQHF
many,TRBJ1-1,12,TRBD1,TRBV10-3,TGTGCCATCAGGGGACAGTGGCCTGAAGCTTTCTTT,CAIRGQWPEAFF
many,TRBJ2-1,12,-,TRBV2,TGTGCCAGCAGCACCGAGGGTCCCAGGGCGTTCTTC,CASSTEGPRAFF
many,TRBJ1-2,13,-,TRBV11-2,TGTGCCAGCAGCCCGGGGCGGCAGAATGGCTACACCTTC,CASSPGRQNGYTF
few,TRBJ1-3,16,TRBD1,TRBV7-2,TGTGCCAGCAGCGAACAGGGACAGGTCAACGGAAACACCATATATTTT,CASSEQGQVNGNTIYF
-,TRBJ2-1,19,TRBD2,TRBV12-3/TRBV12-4,TGTGCCAGCAGTTTCGGATATAGCGGGACTCCCAGCTCCTACAATGAGCAGTTCTTC,CASSFGYSGTPSSYNEQFF
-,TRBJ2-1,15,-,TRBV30,TGTGCCTGGACGCAAGGGACTTCAGGGGGCAATGAGCAGTTCTTC,CAWTQGTSGGNEQFF
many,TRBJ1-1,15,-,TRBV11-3,TGTGCCAGCAGTCAAACACGGACGGTGAACACTGAAGCTTTCTTT,CASSQTRTVNTEAFF
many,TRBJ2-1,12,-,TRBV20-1,TGCAGTGCTAGTCTCCGTTGGAATGAGCAGTTCTTC,CSASLRWNEQFF
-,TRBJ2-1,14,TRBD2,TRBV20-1,TGCAGTGCTAGAAGTACAAGCGGGAGTGGTGAGCAGTTCTTC,CSARSTSGSGEQFF
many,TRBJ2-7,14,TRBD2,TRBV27,TGTGCCAGCAGTGTAAGCGGGGGACCCTACGAGCAGTACTTC,CASSVSGGPYEQYF
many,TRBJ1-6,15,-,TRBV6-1,TGTGCCAGCAGTGATTCGGCAGGGAACCCTTCACCCCTCCACTTT,CASSDSAGNPSPLHF
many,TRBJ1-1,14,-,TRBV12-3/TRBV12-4,TGTGCCAGCAGTGTGGATCGAATGAACACTGAAGCTTTCTTT,CASSVDRMNTEAFF
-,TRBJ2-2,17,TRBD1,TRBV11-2,TGTGCCAGCAGCTTAACGCGGGACAGGGGGGACACCGGGGAGCTGTTTTTT,CASSLTRDRGDTGELFF
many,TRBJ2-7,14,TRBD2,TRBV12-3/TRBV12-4,TGTGCCAGCAGAACAGCCGGGACTAGCGGCGAGCAGTACTTC,CASRTAGTSGEQYF
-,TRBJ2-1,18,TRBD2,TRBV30,TGTGCCTGGGGGGGGCTAGGGACTAGCGGGGGATCCTACAATGAGCAGTTCTTC,CAWGGLGTSGGSYNEQFF
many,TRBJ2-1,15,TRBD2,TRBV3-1,TGTGCCAGCAGCCATCTAGCGGGAGGGGGTAATGAGCAGTTCTTC,CASSHLAGGGNEQFF
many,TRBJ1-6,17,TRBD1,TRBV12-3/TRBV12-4,TGTGCCAGCAGTTTGGGACAGGGTAACGCCCTGGGTTCACCCCTCCACTTT,CASSLGQGNALGSPLHF
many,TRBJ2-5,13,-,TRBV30,TGTGCCTGGAGGGGCAGGGGCACAGAGACCCAGTACTTC,CAWRGRGTETQYF
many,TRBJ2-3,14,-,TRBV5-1,TGCGCCAGCACCGGAGGGTATAGCACAGATACGCAGTATTTT,CASTGGYSTDTQYF
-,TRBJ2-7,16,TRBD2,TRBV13,TGTGCCAGCAGCCGGGAGGAACTCGGACTCTCCTACGAGCAGTACTTC,CASSREELGLSYEQYF
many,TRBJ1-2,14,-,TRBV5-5,TGTGCCAGCAGCTTGATGGGACAAAGCGTGGGCTACACCTTC,CASSLMGQSVGYTF
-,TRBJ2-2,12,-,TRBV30,TGTGCCACACCAGGGGACATCGGGGAGCTGTTTTTT,CATPGDIGELFF
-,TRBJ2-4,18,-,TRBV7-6,TGTGCCAGCAGCTTAGAATCGGCAGACAAGCTAGCCAAAAACATTCAGTACTTC,CASSLESADKLAKNIQYF
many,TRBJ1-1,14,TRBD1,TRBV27,TGTGCCAGCAGTTTAAGACAGGGACACACTGAAGCTTTCTTT,CASSLRQGHTEAFF
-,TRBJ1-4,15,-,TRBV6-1,TGTGCCAGCAGTCCCGATCCAGGCACCGAAGAAAAACTGTTTTTT,CASSPDPGTEEKLFF
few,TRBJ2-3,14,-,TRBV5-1,TGCGCCAGCAGCCAGGACAGTCGCCTGGATACGCAGTATTTT,CASSQDSRLDTQYF
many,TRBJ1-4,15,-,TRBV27,TGTGCCAGCAGTTCCCTTCGTGCAACTAATGAAAAACTGTTTTTT,CASSSLRATNEKLFF
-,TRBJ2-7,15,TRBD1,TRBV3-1,TGTGCCAGCAGACTTGGGACAGGGGGTTTGAACGAGCAGTACTTC,CASRLGTGGLNEQYF
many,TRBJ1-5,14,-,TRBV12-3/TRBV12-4,TGTGCCAGCAGTTTGGGCGGCGAACGCCAGCCCCAGCATTTT,CASSLGGERQPQHF
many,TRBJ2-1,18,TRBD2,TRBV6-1,TGTGCCAGCAGTAACGGACTAGCGGGAGAAGGGTCTTACAATGAGCAGTTCTTC,CASSNGLAGEGSYNEQFF
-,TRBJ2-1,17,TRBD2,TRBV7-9,TGTGCCAGCAGCCAAACTAGCGGGAGAGGGGTTATCTACGAGCAGTTCTTC,CASSQTSGRGVIYEQFF
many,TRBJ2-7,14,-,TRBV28,TGTGCCAGCAGTGTCAAGGATAGTCCCTACGAGCAGTACTTC,CASSVKDSPYEQYF
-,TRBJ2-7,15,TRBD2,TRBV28,TGTGCCAGCAGTGGGGGGACTAGCGCCTCCTACGAGCAGTACTTC,CASSGGTSASYEQYF
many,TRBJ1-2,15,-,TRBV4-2,TGTGCCAGCAGCCAAGAGTTCCCAGGGGCCCTTGGCTACACCTTC,CASSQEFPGALGYTF
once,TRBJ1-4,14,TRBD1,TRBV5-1,TGCGCCAGCGCCTCGGACAGGGGGAATGAAAAACTGTTTTTT,CASASDRGNEKLFF
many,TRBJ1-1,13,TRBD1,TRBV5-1,TGCGCCAGCAGATCGACAGGGAGCACTGAAGCTTTCTTT,CASRSTGSTEAFF
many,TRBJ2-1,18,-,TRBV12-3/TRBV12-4,TGTGCCAGCAGTTTTAGGGGTGTTGGGGGAGACTCCTACAATGAGCAGTTCTTC,CASSFRGVGGDSYNEQFF
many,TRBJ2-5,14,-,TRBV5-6,TGTGCCAGCAGCTTGGGATGGGGCCAAGAGACCCAGTACTTC,CASSLGWGQETQYF
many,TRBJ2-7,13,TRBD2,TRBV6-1,TGTGCCAGCGGCCCGGCGGGAGTCTACGAGCAGTACTTC,CASGPAGVYEQYF
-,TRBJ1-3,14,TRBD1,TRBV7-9,TGTGCCAGCAGCCATAAGGACAGGGCAAACACCATATATTTT,CASSHKDRANTIYF
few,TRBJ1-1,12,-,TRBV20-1,TGCAGTGCCTCTCCTCCGGGACTTGAAGCTTTCTTT,CSASPPGLEAFF